This T cell receptor (beta chain) was recovered during a study of blood T cell repertoires in COVID-19. In the study overall: Samples representing acute and convalescent COVID-19 were sourced from the United States, Italy and Spain. PBMCs, B-cell-depleted T cells, or T cells provided the cDNA or gDNA that made up the material.

How the authors handled the data: Nucleated cell counts were estimated from reference gene primer amplification. The data were produced by immunoSEQ multiplex PCR, yet TCRdb's version contains in-frame clones alone and is incomplete. For V, J and clone size, that table is used; D and trimming come from the DNA. The sample carries 85,000 to 120,000 clones, around nine tenths recorded once. V was shortened by 2 bases and J by 2 bases, with 12 bases between the two germline ends. Germline V gene sequence: CDR1 LNHDA, CDR2 SQIVND (reference sequence). The CDR3 is 15 residues long. This clone was seen a handful of times.

This TCR was sampled from a man aged 50-60 years with active or convalescent COVID-19. The genes are TRBV19 and TRBJ1-1, with a tentative D call TRBD1 (6 bases). Sequences were obtained from peripheral blood. The CDR3 spells CASSIRQAFNTEAFF. Written as DNA, the CDR3 is TGTGCCAGTAGTATACGACAGGCCTTCAACACTGAAGCTTTCTTT.